This T cell receptor (beta chain) emerged from a study of shared clonotypes between healthy human individuals. Study conclusions and caveats: Clonotypes that were shared across four donors made up roughly 5% of naive CD4 clonotypes. Clonotypes shared by all four donors outscored non-shared clonotypes in generation probability.

Profiling relied on immunoSEQ multiplex PCR, and the TCRdb table lists in-frame clones only, not all of them. The sample shows approximately 640,000 clones, about 92% of them seen only once. V lost 5 bases, J lost 0 bases, and 5 bases lay in between. This CDR3 contains 13 residues. Germline CDR1 and CDR2: MNHNS and SASEGT. Notes on this clone: Its antigen is undetermined.

J is TRBJ1-3 and V is TRBV6-1, with D unresolved. Sequencing was performed on memory CD8+ T cells from PBMCs. Subset in this sample: CD45RO+ cells pooled with CCR7-negative TemRA cells. This TCR derives from a man aged 18 to 29 in good health. Some clones in this sample may be carry-over from other donors' samples. In DNA form, the CDR3 reads TGTGCCAGCAGTTGGGTCTCTGGAAACACCATATATTTT. It codes for CASSWVSGNTIYF.